The clone carrying this TCR beta chain appeared once. These data are taken from a study of blood T cell repertoires in COVID-19. Across the whole study: Samples came from the United States, Italy and Spain, spanning acute and convalescent COVID-19. Nucleic acid was either cDNA or gDNA, and it came from T cells, B-cell-depleted T cells, or PBMCs.

The V end lost 4 bases, the J end lost 4 bases, and 14 bases lay between the germline ends. The CDR3 consists of 15 residues. CDR1 is SGHRS, CDR2 YFSETQ, per germline. In the authors' methods: Researchers report that nucleated cell counts were estimated from reference gene primer amplification. Using immunoSEQ multiplex PCR, the repertoire was profiled, and TCRdb retains in-frame clones only, with some absent. V, J and clone size are taken as reported in that table, and D and trimming were inferred from the DNA itself. The sample shows about 15,000 clones, 85% to 90% of them seen only once. Input material: peripheral blood. The chain has TRBV5-1 and TRBJ2-2; weak D call: TRBD1 (7 bases). This TCR was sampled from a woman in her 70s in a cohort sampled during active or convalescent COVID-19. CDR3 DNA: TGCGCCAGCAGCCTGGAGGGGGCGCGCACCGGGGAGCTGTTTTTT. This sequence encodes CASSLEGARTGELFF.